This is a list of T cell receptor beta chains from one sample in a study of beta chain features in type 1 diabetes. The table came from immunoSEQ multiplex PCR; TCRdb's copy has only in-frame clones and leaves some out. The sample records under 800,000 clones, 15% to 18% being singletons. Sequenced sample: naive CD4+ T cells from blood. All receptors derive from a man younger than 35 in good health. CDR3s include the opening cysteine and the closing phenylalanine or tryptophan. D genes are given only for firm matches. Clone size is not always given. Where it is, it says once, few, many or a class for expanded clones.

DNA: TGTGCCTGGAGTGTACCCCTAGCGGGGGGACGCTCCTACAATGAGCAGTTCTTC
CDR3: CAWSVPLAGGRSYNEQFF
V: TRBV30
D: TRBD2
size: NA
J: TRBJ2-1

DNA: TGTGCCAGCAGCTTAAGTGGGGCTAATCCCTACGAGCAGTACTTC
CDR3: CASSLSGANPYEQYF
V: TRBV7-3
D: NA
size: NA
J: TRBJ2-7

DNA: TGTGCCAGCAGCGTAGTGGGTCCTCCGACCACCATATATTTT
CDR3: CASSVVGPPTTIYF
V: TRBV9
D: NA
size: NA
J: TRBJ1-3

DNA: TGTGCCAGCAGTTACTCCAGACATCTCGGCTACACCTTC
CDR3: CASSYSRHLGYTF
V: TRBV6-5
D: NA
size: NA
J: TRBJ1-2

DNA: TGTGCCAGCAGCCAAGAGTTCTTCGGGGGGAAGGTCTTC
CDR3: CASSQEFFGGKVF
V: TRBV14
D: TRBD2
size: few
J: TRBJ2-1

DNA: TGCGCCAGCCTTAGCGGGGGGCCGACAGATACGCAGTATTTT
CDR3: CASLSGGPTDTQYF
V: TRBV5-1
D: TRBD2
size: NA
J: TRBJ2-3

DNA: TGTGCCAGCAGCCCCCATAATCGGGAGCAGTACTTC
CDR3: CASSPHNREQYF
V: TRBV6-5
D: NA
size: once
J: TRBJ2-7

DNA: TGTGCCAGCAGCTTAGGGACTAGCGGGAGCGAGCAGTACTTC
CDR3: CASSLGTSGSEQYF
V: TRBV7-3
D: TRBD2
size: few
J: TRBJ2-7

DNA: TGTGCCAGCAGTGTGTCAAGCGGGAGATCTACTGAGCAGTTCTTC
CDR3: CASSVSSGRSTEQFF
V: TRBV2
D: TRBD2
size: few
J: TRBJ2-1

DNA: TGTGCCAGCGGCTTCGGGAAGGTCTACGAGCAGTACTTC
CDR3: CASGFGKVYEQYF
V: TRBV28
D: NA
size: few
J: TRBJ2-7

DNA: TGTGCCAGCAGCCAAAATGGGGTCCTCCTTAGCTCCTACGAGCAGTACTTC
CDR3: CASSQNGVLLSSYEQYF
V: TRBV4-2
D: NA
size: NA
J: TRBJ2-7

DNA: TGTGCCAGCTCCCTGGGACAGGGTTCCACCGGGGAGCTGTTTTTT
CDR3: CASSLGQGSTGELFF
V: TRBV18
D: TRBD1
size: few
J: TRBJ2-2

DNA: TGTGCCAGCAGCCTATCCAGGCAAGAGACCCAGTACTTC
CDR3: CASSLSRQETQYF
V: TRBV7-3
D: NA
size: once
J: TRBJ2-5

DNA: TGTGCCAGCTCACCACCCCCAGGGGAGGGCTACACCTTC
CDR3: CASSPPPGEGYTF
V: TRBV18
D: NA
size: NA
J: TRBJ1-2

DNA: TGTGCCAGCAGCCCTCAGGGGGCGCTTGCTGGCTACACCTTC
CDR3: CASSPQGALAGYTF
V: TRBV7-9
D: TRBD1
size: NA
J: TRBJ1-2

DNA: TGTGCCAGCAGCTTAATGCAATCCCCAGATACGCAGTATTTT
CDR3: CASSLMQSPDTQYF
V: TRBV7-3
D: NA
size: NA
J: TRBJ2-3

DNA: TGTGCCAGCACCCGGGGCAGGGCGTATGACACCGGGGAGCTGTTTTTT
CDR3: CASTRGRAYDTGELFF
V: TRBV11-2
D: NA
size: NA
J: TRBJ2-2

DNA: TGTGCCAGCAGCTTAGTTTACCGTACTTCGGATGAAAAACTGTTTTTT
CDR3: CASSLVYRTSDEKLFF
V: TRBV7-2
D: NA
size: few
J: TRBJ1-4

DNA: TGTGCCAGTAGTTCCCCCGGACTAGCGTCCTACGAGCAGTACTTC
CDR3: CASSSPGLASYEQYF
V: TRBV19
D: TRBD2
size: NA
J: TRBJ2-7

DNA: TGTGCCAGCAGCACAAGATACCGGGGTCGGCACGAGCAGTACTTC
CDR3: CASSTRYRGRHEQYF
V: TRBV7-6
D: NA
size: NA
J: TRBJ2-7

DNA: TGTGCCTGGAGAAAGGGGACTAACTATGGCTACACCTTC
CDR3: CAWRKGTNYGYTF
V: TRBV30
D: NA
size: few
J: TRBJ1-2

DNA: TGTGCCAGCGGTGCGGCTAGGGGGTACTTC
CDR3: CASGAARGYF
V: TRBV2
D: NA
size: NA
J: TRBJ2-7

DNA: TGTGCCAGCAGCAAAGCCGGGACACTAGCCAAAAACATTCAGTACTTC
CDR3: CASSKAGTLAKNIQYF
V: TRBV11-2
D: NA
size: few
J: TRBJ2-4

DNA: TGCAGCGTTGATGGTGCCGGCTTCTACAATGAGCAGTTCTTC
CDR3: CSVDGAGFYNEQFF
V: TRBV29-1
D: NA
size: NA
J: TRBJ2-1

DNA: TGTGCCAGCAGACTACAGGGGATGAACACTGAAGCTTTCTTT
CDR3: CASRLQGMNTEAFF
V: TRBV28
D: TRBD1
size: NA
J: TRBJ1-1

DNA: TGTGCCAGCAGCCTACGGGCCGGGACTACAAACACCGGGGAGCTGTTTTTT
CDR3: CASSLRAGTTNTGELFF
V: TRBV9
D: TRBD2
size: NA
J: TRBJ2-2

DNA: TGTGCCAGCAGTGGGGCCACCGATGAGCAGTTCTTC
CDR3: CASSGATDEQFF
V: TRBV6-5
D: NA
size: NA
J: TRBJ2-1

DNA: TGTGCCAGCAGTGACAAGGGACATACGCAGTATTTT
CDR3: CASSDKGHTQYF
V: TRBV25-1
D: NA
size: few
J: TRBJ2-3

DNA: TGTGCCAGCAGCGTGGGGTCAGGAGGCTACGAGCAGTACTTC
CDR3: CASSVGSGGYEQYF
V: TRBV9
D: NA
size: NA
J: TRBJ2-7

DNA: TGTGCCAGCAGTTTCGCGGGGGAAAACTACAATGAGCAGTTCTTC
CDR3: CASSFAGENYNEQFF
V: TRBV28
D: TRBD2
size: NA
J: TRBJ2-1

DNA: TGTGCCAGCAGCCTTGGATTTGAAGCTTTCTTT
CDR3: CASSLGFEAFF
V: TRBV6-5
D: NA
size: few
J: TRBJ1-1

DNA: TGTGCCAGCAGCTCGGGGCCACTTTATGGCTACACCTTC
CDR3: CASSSGPLYGYTF
V: TRBV5-4
D: NA
size: few
J: TRBJ1-2

DNA: TGCAGCGTTCCCAAAGGGGGCAGGGGTACTTCCTACGAGCAGTACTTC
CDR3: CSVPKGGRGTSYEQYF
V: TRBV29-1
D: TRBD1
size: few
J: TRBJ2-7

DNA: TGTGCCAGCAGTCTAGACAGCGGCGGGTACAATGAGCAGTTCTTC
CDR3: CASSLDSGGYNEQFF
V: TRBV6-6
D: NA
size: few
J: TRBJ2-1

DNA: TGCACCACCCGGGGGGCCACCGGGGAGCTGTTTTTT
CDR3: CTTRGATGELFF
V: TRBV29-1
D: NA
size: NA
J: TRBJ2-2

DNA: TGTGCCAGCAGCTTGACTAGCGGGACGGGGGAGACCCAGTACTTC
CDR3: CASSLTSGTGETQYF
V: TRBV7-3
D: TRBD2
size: few
J: TRBJ2-5

DNA: TGCGCCAGCAGCTGGAGGACTAGCGGCGGGGAGCTGTTTTTT
CDR3: CASSWRTSGGELFF
V: TRBV5-1
D: TRBD2
size: few
J: TRBJ2-2

DNA: TGTGCCAGCAGTTTGTCGGACAGGCATCAGCCCCAGCATTTT
CDR3: CASSLSDRHQPQHF
V: TRBV28
D: TRBD1
size: few
J: TRBJ1-5

DNA: TGTGCCAGCAGCCCCCCCCTTGCAGGACCCAACAATGAGCAGTTCTTC
CDR3: CASSPPLAGPNNEQFF
V: TRBV14
D: NA
size: NA
J: TRBJ2-1

DNA: TGCGCCAGCAGCTTGGACCCCAGGGCGACGGATGAGCAGTACTTC
CDR3: CASSLDPRATDEQYF
V: TRBV5-1
D: NA
size: few
J: TRBJ2-7

DNA: TGCGCCAGCAGCCAAGTAGGGACAGGAATTGGGACTGAAGCTTTCTTT
CDR3: CASSQVGTGIGTEAFF
V: TRBV4-1
D: TRBD1
size: NA
J: TRBJ1-1

DNA: TGTGCCTGGAGTGTAGCGGGCTTCTATGGCTACACCTTC
CDR3: CAWSVAGFYGYTF
V: TRBV30
D: NA
size: few
J: TRBJ1-2

DNA: TGTGCCAGCAGCTTAGCGCGGTCTAGATGGTACTTC
CDR3: CASSLARSRWYF
V: TRBV7-2
D: NA
size: NA
J: TRBJ2-7

DNA: TGTGCCAGCACGAGACTGGACAGGGGGACCTATGGCTACACCTTC
CDR3: CASTRLDRGTYGYTF
V: TRBV9
D: TRBD1
size: few
J: TRBJ1-2

DNA: TGTGCCAGCAGTCAGGACTACAATGAGCAGTTCTTC
CDR3: CASSQDYNEQFF
V: TRBV6-6
D: NA
size: few
J: TRBJ2-1

DNA: TGTGCCATCAGTGAGACGCCGGGCCCGAGGACTGAAGCTTTCTTT
CDR3: CAISETPGPRTEAFF
V: TRBV10-3
D: NA
size: NA
J: TRBJ1-1

DNA: TGTGCCAGCGAGTGGGGTGGGATTCAGGATACGCAGTATTTT
CDR3: CASEWGGIQDTQYF
V: TRBV2
D: NA
size: few
J: TRBJ2-3

DNA: TGTGCCAGCTCCCTCAAGGGCGTAGCTTTCTTT
CDR3: CASSLKGVAFF
V: TRBV18
D: NA
size: NA
J: TRBJ1-1

DNA: TGCGCCAGCAGCTTTGGGGGTCCCCTTACCTCTAACTATGGCTACACCTTC
CDR3: CASSFGGPLTSNYGYTF
V: TRBV5-1
D: NA
size: NA
J: TRBJ1-2

DNA: TGCAGCGTTGCCGAGAATAGGAATCAGCCCCAGCATTTT
CDR3: CSVAENRNQPQHF
V: TRBV29-1
D: NA
size: few
J: TRBJ1-5

DNA: TGTGCCAGCTCACCATCACAGGGTTCGATAAACACTGAAGCTTTCTTT
CDR3: CASSPSQGSINTEAFF
V: TRBV18
D: NA
size: NA
J: TRBJ1-1

DNA: TGTGCCACCAGCAGACCGGGACAGGGGGCCGGGGCCAACGTCCTGACTTTC
CDR3: CATSRPGQGAGANVLTF
V: TRBV15
D: TRBD1
size: NA
J: TRBJ2-6

DNA: TGTGCCAGCAGCCTGGCAAGGCAGGGACTTGGCGAGCAGTACTTC
CDR3: CASSLARQGLGEQYF
V: TRBV14
D: NA
size: NA
J: TRBJ2-7

DNA: TGTGCCAGCACCCGACTATCAAACACAGATACGCAGTATTTT
CDR3: CASTRLSNTDTQYF
V: TRBV28
D: NA
size: NA
J: TRBJ2-3

DNA: TGTGCCAGCAGCCCCGCCAGGGGGCTGAAGTCCTACGAGCAGTACTTC
CDR3: CASSPARGLKSYEQYF
V: TRBV7-8
D: TRBD1
size: few
J: TRBJ2-7

DNA: TGTGCCAGCAGTTTAGTATCTCTGGGGGCCAACGTCCTGACTTTC
CDR3: CASSLVSLGANVLTF
V: TRBV27
D: NA
size: NA
J: TRBJ2-6

DNA: TGTGCCAGTAGTATCCACACCCCGGGGACAGGTGCCTCCTACGAGCAGTACTTC
CDR3: CASSIHTPGTGASYEQYF
V: TRBV19
D: TRBD1
size: few
J: TRBJ2-7

DNA: TGTGCCAGCAGCCCGGTGCGGTCTAGCGGGAGCACAGATACGCAGTATTTT
CDR3: CASSPVRSSGSTDTQYF
V: TRBV4-2
D: TRBD2
size: few
J: TRBJ2-3

DNA: TGTGCCAGCAGCTTAGTTGGGACAGGGGTCGGACAGCCCCAGCATTTT
CDR3: CASSLVGTGVGQPQHF
V: TRBV7-2
D: TRBD1
size: NA
J: TRBJ1-5

DNA: TGTGCCAGCTCACCGAGACAGGGTAGGGCAGATACGCAGTATTTT
CDR3: CASSPRQGRADTQYF
V: TRBV18
D: TRBD1
size: once
J: TRBJ2-3